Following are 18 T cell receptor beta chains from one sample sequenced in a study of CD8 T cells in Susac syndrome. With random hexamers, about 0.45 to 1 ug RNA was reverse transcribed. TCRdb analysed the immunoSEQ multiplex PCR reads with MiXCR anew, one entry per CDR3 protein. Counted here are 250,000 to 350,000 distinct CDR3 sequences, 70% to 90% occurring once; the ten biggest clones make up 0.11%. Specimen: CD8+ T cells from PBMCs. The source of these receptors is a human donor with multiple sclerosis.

CDR3 region: CASTLGTSGPTGELFF. CDR3 sequence (DNA): TGTGCCAGCACCTTGGGGACTAGCGGTCCCACCGGGGAGCTGTTTTTT. The rearrangement links TRBV12-3 or TRBV12-4 to TRBJ2-2; TRBD2 matches at 11 bases. The CDR3 is 16 amino acids. Trimming took 7 bases from V and 4 from J; bases not matched to a gene: 8.

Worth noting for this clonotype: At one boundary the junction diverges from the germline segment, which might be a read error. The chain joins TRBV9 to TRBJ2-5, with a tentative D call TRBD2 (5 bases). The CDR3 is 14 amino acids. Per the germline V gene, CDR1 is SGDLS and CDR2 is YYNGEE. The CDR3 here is CASSVALTGNEQHF. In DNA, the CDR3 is TGTGCCAGCAGCGTAGCATTAACGGGGAACGAGCAGCACTTC.

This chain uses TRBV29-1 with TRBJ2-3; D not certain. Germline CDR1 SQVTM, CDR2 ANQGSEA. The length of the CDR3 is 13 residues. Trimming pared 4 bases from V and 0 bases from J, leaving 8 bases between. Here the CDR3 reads CSVVGISTDTQYF. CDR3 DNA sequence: TGCAGCGTTGTGGGCATCAGCACAGATACGCAGTATTTT.

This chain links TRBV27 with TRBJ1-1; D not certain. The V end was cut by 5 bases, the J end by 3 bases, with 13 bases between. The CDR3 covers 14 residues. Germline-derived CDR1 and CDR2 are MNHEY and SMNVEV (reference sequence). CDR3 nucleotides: TGTGCCAGCAGTCCCTCTGGAGCGGACACTGAAGCTTTCTTT. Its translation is CASSPSGADTEAFF.

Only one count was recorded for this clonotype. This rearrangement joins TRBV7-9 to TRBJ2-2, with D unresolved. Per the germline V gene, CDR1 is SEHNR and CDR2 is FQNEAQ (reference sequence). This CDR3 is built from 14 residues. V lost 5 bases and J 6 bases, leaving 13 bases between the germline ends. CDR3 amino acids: CASSAVLSAGELFF. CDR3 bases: TGTGCCAGCAGCGCTGTCTTGTCTGCCGGGGAGCTGTTTTTT.

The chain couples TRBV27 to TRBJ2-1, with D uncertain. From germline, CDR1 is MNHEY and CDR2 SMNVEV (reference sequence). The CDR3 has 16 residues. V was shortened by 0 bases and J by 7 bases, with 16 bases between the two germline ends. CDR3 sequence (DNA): TGTGCCAGCAGTTTATCTTCACTGGTCCCGAGGAATGAGCAGTTCTTC. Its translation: CASSLSSLVPRNEQFF.

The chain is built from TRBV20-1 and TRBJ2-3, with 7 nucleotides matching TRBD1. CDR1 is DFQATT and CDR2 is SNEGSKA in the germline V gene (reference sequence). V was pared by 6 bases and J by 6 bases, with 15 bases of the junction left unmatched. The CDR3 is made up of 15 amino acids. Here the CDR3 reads CSANDEGAWMDTQYF. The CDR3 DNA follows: TGCAGTGCAAACGATGAGGGGGCGTGGATGGATACGCAGTATTTT.

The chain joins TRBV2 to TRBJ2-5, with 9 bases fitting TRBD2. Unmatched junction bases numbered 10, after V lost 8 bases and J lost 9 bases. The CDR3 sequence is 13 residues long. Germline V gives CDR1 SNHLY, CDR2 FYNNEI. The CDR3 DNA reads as TGTGCCAGCCATGCGGGAGGGCTCCAGGCCCAGTACTTC. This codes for CASHAGGLQAQYF.

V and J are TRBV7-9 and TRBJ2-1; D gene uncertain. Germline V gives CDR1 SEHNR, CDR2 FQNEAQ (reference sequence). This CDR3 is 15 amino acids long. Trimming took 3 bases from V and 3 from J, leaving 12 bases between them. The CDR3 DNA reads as TGTGCCAGCAGCTTTCTTAATCAGGTCTACAATGAGCAGTTCTTC. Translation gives CASSFLNQVYNEQFF. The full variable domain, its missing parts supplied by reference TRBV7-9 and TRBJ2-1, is DTGVSQNPRHKITKRGQNVTFRCDPISEHNRLYWYRQTLGQGPEFLTYFQNEAQLEKSRLLSDRFSAERPKGSFSTLEIQRTEQGDSAMYLCASSFLNQVYNEQFFGPGTRLTVL.

CDR3 in amino acids: CAWSSYSGDRYNEQFF. DNA for the CDR3: TGTGCCTGGAGTTCCTATTCGGGAGACCGCTACAATGAGCAGTTCTTC. The chain is built from TRBV30 and TRBJ2-1, with D tentatively TRBD2 (6 bases). CDR1 is GTSNPN, CDR2 SVGIG, per germline (reference sequence). The V and J ends lost 2 bases and 3 bases respectively, with 17 bases between them. The CDR3 runs 16 residues.

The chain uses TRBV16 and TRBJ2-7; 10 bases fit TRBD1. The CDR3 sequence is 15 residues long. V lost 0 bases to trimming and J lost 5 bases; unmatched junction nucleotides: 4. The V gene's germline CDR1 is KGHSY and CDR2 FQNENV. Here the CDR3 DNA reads TGTGCCAGCAGCCAATCGAGGGACAGGGGCCACGAGCAGTACTTC. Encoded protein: CASSQSRDRGHEQYF. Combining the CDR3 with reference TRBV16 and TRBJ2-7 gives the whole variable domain GEEVAQTPKHLVRGEGQKAKLYCAPIKGHSYVFWYQQVLKNEFKFLISFQNENVFDETGMPKERFSAKCLPNSPCSLEIQATKLEDSAVYFCASSQSRDRGHEQYFGPGTRLTVT.

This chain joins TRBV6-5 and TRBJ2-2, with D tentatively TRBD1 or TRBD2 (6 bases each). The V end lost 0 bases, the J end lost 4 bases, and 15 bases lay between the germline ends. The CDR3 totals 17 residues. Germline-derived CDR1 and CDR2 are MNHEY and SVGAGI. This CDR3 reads CASSYSGWGAGTGELFF. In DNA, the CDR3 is TGTGCCAGCAGTTACTCGGGGTGGGGGGCGGGCACCGGGGAGCTGTTTTTT.

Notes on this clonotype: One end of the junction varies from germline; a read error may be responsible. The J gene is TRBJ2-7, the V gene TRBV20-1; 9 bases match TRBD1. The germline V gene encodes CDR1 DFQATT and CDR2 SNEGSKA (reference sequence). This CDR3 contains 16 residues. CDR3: CSARATRQQGAWERYF. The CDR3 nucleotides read TGCAGTGCTAGAGCAACAAGACAACAGGGGGCATGGGAGCGGTACTTC.

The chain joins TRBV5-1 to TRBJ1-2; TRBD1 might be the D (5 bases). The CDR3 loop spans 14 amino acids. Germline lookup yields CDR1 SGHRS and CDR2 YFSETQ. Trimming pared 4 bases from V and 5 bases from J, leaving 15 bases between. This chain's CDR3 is CASSPGTGSYGYTF. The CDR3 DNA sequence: TGCGCCAGCAGCCCGGGGACGGGTAGTTATGGCTACACCTTC. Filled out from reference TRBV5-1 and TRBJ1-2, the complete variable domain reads KAGVTQTPRYLIKTRGQQVTLSCSPISGHRSVSWYQQTPGQGLQFLFEYFSETQRNKGNFPGRFSGRQFSNSRSEMNVSTLELGDSALYLCASSPGTGSYGYTFGSGTRLTVV.

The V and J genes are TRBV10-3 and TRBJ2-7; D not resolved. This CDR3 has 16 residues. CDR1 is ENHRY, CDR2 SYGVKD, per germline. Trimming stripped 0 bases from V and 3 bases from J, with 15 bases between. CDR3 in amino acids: CAISESDDGPYYEQYF. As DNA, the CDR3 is TGTGCCATCAGTGAGTCCGATGACGGCCCCTACTACGAGCAGTACTTC.

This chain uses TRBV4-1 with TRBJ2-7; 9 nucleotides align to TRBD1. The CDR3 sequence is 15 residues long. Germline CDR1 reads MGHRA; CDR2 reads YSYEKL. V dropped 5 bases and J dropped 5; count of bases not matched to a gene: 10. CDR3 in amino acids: CASSFRDRDVDEQYF. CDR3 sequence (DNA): TGCGCCAGCAGCTTCCGGGACAGGGATGTGGACGAGCAGTACTTC.

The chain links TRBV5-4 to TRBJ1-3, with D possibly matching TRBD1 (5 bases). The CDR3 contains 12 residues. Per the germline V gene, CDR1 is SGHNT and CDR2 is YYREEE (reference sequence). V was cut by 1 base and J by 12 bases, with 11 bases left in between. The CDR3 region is CASSLNTGLIYF. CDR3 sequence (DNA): TGTGCCAGCAGCTTGAATACAGGCCTCATATATTTT.

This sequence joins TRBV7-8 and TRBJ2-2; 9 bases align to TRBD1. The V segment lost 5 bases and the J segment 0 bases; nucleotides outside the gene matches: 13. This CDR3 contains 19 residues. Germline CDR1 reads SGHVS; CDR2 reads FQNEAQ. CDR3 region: CASSPLNGDRDSNTGELFF. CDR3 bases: TGTGCCAGCAGCCCGCTTAACGGGGACAGGGATTCGAACACCGGGGAGCTGTTTTTT.